This T cell receptor beta chain was captured by sequencing in a study of T cells in Graves' hyperthyroidism and ophthalmopathy. Overall study results and limits: Most clonotypes expanded in the thyroid (above 0.001) were also present in blood.

Trimming took 2 bases from V and 3 from J, leaving 7 bases between them. The CDR3 has 13 residues. The germline V gene encodes CDR1 DFQATT and CDR2 SNEGSKA (reference sequence). Newly diagnosed patients aged 18 to 65 had hyperthyroidism of under 2 months' duration. The study collected blood at first hyperthyroidism diagnosis, before any ophthalmopathy symptoms arose. PBMCs came from about 10 ml fresh peripheral blood. The CDR3 regions of TCR beta were amplified from RNA transcripts. Researchers ran a first-round RT-PCR on the TCR CDR3 using the HTBI primer set. TCRdb redid the calling of the multiplex PCR reads with MiXCR, one entry per CDR3 protein. The sample has approximately 370,000 distinct CDR3 sequences, approximately 17% seen once. With regard to this clonotype: The antigen remains unidentified. A single base separates this from a much larger clone, so it may be a read error.

This sequence originates from a woman aged 30 to 39 with Graves' hyperthyroidism that later progressed to Graves' ophthalmopathy. This sequence joins TRBV20-1 and TRBJ2-2; D call uncertain. The material sequenced was blood. CDR3: CSARLQHTGELFF. The DNA for the CDR3 is TGCAGTGCTAGATTGCAGCACACCGGGGAGCTGTTTTTT.